This TCR beta chain was documented in a study of cytomegalovirus exposure and HLA in healthy donors. General study findings and limits: In vitro confirmation showed three CMV-associated chains to be CMV antigen specific.

The CDR3 has 15 residues. Germline lookup yields CDR1 SGHDT and CDR2 YYEEEE. V lost 4 bases and J lost 0; bases outside the gene matches: 5. For this clone: Antigen specificity is unknown.

Profiling relied on immunoSEQ multiplex PCR, and the TCRdb table lists in-frame clones only, not all of them. The sample consists of over 100,000 clones, roughly 90% of them appearing once. The J gene is TRBJ1-1, the V gene TRBV5-6; 8 bases map to TRBD1. The source of this sequence is a woman aged 18-30 years in good health and CMV-seropositive. Sequences were obtained from PBMCs. The CDR3 protein is CASSPGGRLNTEAFF. DNA of the CDR3: TGTGCCAGCAGCCCAGGGGGCAGACTGAACACTGAAGCTTTCTTT.